One and the same sample provided the 27 T cell receptor beta chains below, sequenced in a study of shared clonotypes between healthy human individuals. TCRdb's copy holds only in-frame clones and misses some; the assay was immunoSEQ multiplex PCR. The sample consists of roughly 2 million clones, 90% to 95% of them appearing once. The sample consisted of naive CD4+ T cells sorted from blood. Regarding subset: CD45RA+ positively selected. The receptors shown here come from a young man in good health.

This clone was observed once. This rearrangement joins TRBV28 to TRBJ1-2; D is unresolved. The CDR3 length is 14 residues. CDR1 and CDR2 from the germline V gene are MDHEN and SYDVKM. V lost 2 bases and J 3 bases, leaving 10 bases between the germline ends. The CDR3 is CASSLGVVDYGYTF. The CDR3 DNA reads TGTGCCAGCAGTTTAGGTGTGGTAGACTATGGCTACACCTTC.

CDR3 coding DNA: TGCGCCAGCAGCTGGACAGGGGATCAGCCCCAGCATTTT. Translated, it gives CASSWTGDQPQHF. V usage is TRBV5-1 and J usage is TRBJ1-5; 9 nucleotides line up with TRBD1. Germline CDR1 SGHRS, CDR2 YFSETQ. J was trimmed by 5 bases and V by 3 bases; bases with no gene match: 0. The length of the CDR3 is 13 residues.

This chain links TRBV10-3 with TRBJ2-5; D might be TRBD2 (7 bases). The DNA end lines up better with TRBJ2-7; the J call may be wrong. CDR1 and CDR2 from the germline V gene are ENHRY and SYGVKD. The CDR3 spans 14 residues. The CDR3 loop reads CAINQGTMVYEQYF. In DNA, the CDR3 is TGTGCCATCAATCAGGGGACTATGGTCTACGAGCAGTACTTC.

CDR3 loop: CASSQPGGTGELFF. The CDR3 DNA reads as TGCGCCAGCAGCCAGCCAGGGGGAACCGGGGAGCTGTTTTTT. J is TRBJ2-2 and V is TRBV4-3, with 7 positions matching TRBD1. V trimming: 3 bases; J trimming: 5 bases; junction bases outside the gene matches: 3. Per the germline V gene, CDR1 is LGHNA and CDR2 is YSLEER. This CDR3 is 14 amino acids long.

The J gene is TRBJ2-7, the V gene TRBV4-3; D is possibly TRBD2 (5 bases). Trimming stripped 3 bases from V and 2 bases from J, with 14 bases between. In germline, CDR1 is LGHNA, CDR2 YSLEER. The CDR3 is 15 residues long. CDR3 loop: CASSQNAGRTYEQYF. Here the CDR3 DNA reads TGCGCCAGCAGCCAGAACGCGGGCCGGACCTACGAGCAGTACTTC.

The chain links TRBV18 to TRBJ2-2; D call uncertain. The CDR3 length is 14 residues. V was clipped by 4 bases and J by 1 base, with 7 bases between them. In germline, CDR1 is KGHSH, CDR2 LQKENI. The CDR3 spells CASSQKQNTGELFF. The CDR3 DNA reads TGTGCCAGCTCACAAAAACAGAACACCGGGGAGCTGTTTTTT.

This chain uses TRBV7-2 with TRBJ2-3; 10 bases agree with TRBD2. CDR1 is SGHTA, CDR2 FQGNSA, per germline. The V gene end was trimmed by 6 bases and the J gene end by 0 bases; junction bases not matched to a gene: 3. This CDR3 comprises 15 residues. For the CDR3, the DNA is TGTGCCAGCAGACTAGCGGGGACGAGCACAGATACGCAGTATTTT. Translating gives CASRLAGTSTDTQYF.

As regards this clone: This sequence may be a read error, since a much larger clone differs from it by one base. Within the sample, other DNA sequences also encode this same CDR3. The chain employs TRBV30 and TRBJ2-7; D not resolved. The CDR3 extends over 14 amino acids. Germline V lookup: CDR1 GTSNPN, CDR2 SVGIG (reference sequence). This CDR3 reads CAWSKQQSSYEQYF. CDR3 coding DNA: TGTGCCTGGAGTAAGCAACAGAGCTCCTACGAACAGTACTTC.

This clone came up once. The V and J genes are TRBV13 and TRBJ2-1, with TRBD2 matching over 10 bases. This CDR3 has 15 residues. Trimming took 4 bases from V and 2 from J; bases not matched to a gene: 2. From germline, CDR1 is PRHDT and CDR2 FYEKMQ (reference sequence). In DNA form, the CDR3 reads TGTGCCAGCAGCTACGGACTAGCGGCCTACAATGAGCAGTTCTTC. Residues: CASSYGLAAYNEQFF.

This chain links TRBV6-5 with TRBJ1-3; TRBD1 matches at 8 bases. Germline V lookup: CDR1 MNHEY, CDR2 SVGAGI. V lost 4 bases, J lost 4 bases, and 3 bases stayed unmatched. The CDR3 covers 14 residues. The CDR3 reads CASSSTGDGNTIYF. As DNA, the CDR3 is TGTGCCAGCAGTTCGACAGGGGACGGAAACACCATATATTTT.

The sample holds a few counts of this clone. The J gene is TRBJ1-6, the V gene TRBV7-2; D possibly corresponds to TRBD1 (6 bases). The germline V gene has CDR1 SGHTA and CDR2 FQGNSA. This CDR3 is 14 amino acids long. V lost 1 base to trimming and J lost 8 bases, with 9 bases between them. CDR3 residues: CASSLGQGYSPLHF. DNA of the CDR3: TGTGCCAGCAGCTTAGGGCAGGGGTATTCACCCCTCCACTTT.

A remark on this clone: The sample has other DNA sequences that encode this CDR3 too. The chain links TRBV18 to TRBJ2-3, with D possibly being TRBD1 (6 bases). CDR1 is KGHSH, CDR2 LQKENI, per germline. Trimming left V 3 bases short and J 4 bases short, with 11 bases between. This CDR3 has 14 residues. The CDR3 bases are TGTGCCAGCTCACCCCCAGGGGTTCCAGATACGCAGTATTTT. Translating it yields CASSPPGVPDTQYF.

Concerning this clone itself: Additional DNA sequences in this sample encode the identical CDR3. This chain links TRBV6-5 with TRBJ1-5; tentatively, D is TRBD1 (5 bases). The V and J ends lost 6 bases and 5 bases respectively, with 11 bases between them. Germline V gives CDR1 MNHEY, CDR2 SVGAGI. The CDR3 totals 13 residues. Here the CDR3 DNA reads TGTGCCAGCAGGAGGGGAGGCGATCAGCCCCAGCATTTT. Protein sequence: CASRRGGDQPQHF.

CDR3 coding DNA: TGTGCCAGCAGTTTTGCCTCCCCCGTATTAGATGAGCAGTTCTTC. This sequence encodes CASSFASPVLDEQFF. The V gene is TRBV11-2, the J gene TRBJ2-1; D gene ambiguous. The V end lost 6 bases, the J end lost 8 bases, and 20 bases lay between the germline ends. The CDR3 contains 15 residues. Germline CDR1 and CDR2: SGHAT and FQNNGV.

The chain carries TRBV10-3 and TRBJ2-3, with a weak D call TRBD2 (7 bases). Germline-derived CDR1 and CDR2 are ENHRY and SYGVKD. The ends were cut back, 11 bases at V and 2 bases at J, with 20 bases in the middle. This CDR3 comprises 15 residues. CDR3 sequence (DNA): TGTGCCGCGAGGGAGGGGGTCGCAGACACAGATACGCAGTATTTT. This translates into CAAREGVADTDTQYF.

The rearrangement joins TRBV29-1 to TRBJ1-6, with a tentative D call TRBD1 (6 bases). V was trimmed by 4 bases and J by 7 bases, leaving 11 bases between them. The CDR3 extends over 13 amino acids. Germline V gives CDR1 SQVTM, CDR2 ANQGSEA. The CDR3 DNA reads as TGCAGCGTTGTCGGGGGGGCCAATTCACCCCTCCACTTT. The encoded protein is CSVVGGANSPLHF. The whole variable domain, filled in from reference TRBV29-1 and TRBJ1-6, reads SAVISQKPSRDICQRGTSLTIQCQVDSQVTMMFWYRQQPGQSLTLIATANQGSEATYESGFVIDKFPISRPNLTFSTLTVSNMSPEDSSIYLCSVVGGANSPLHFGNGTRLTVT.

The chain combines TRBV5-4 with TRBJ2-3; 9 positions agree with TRBD2. V trimming: 3 bases; J trimming: 2 bases; junction bases outside the gene matches: 7. Looked up from germline, CDR1 is SGHNT and CDR2 is YYREEE (reference sequence). This CDR3 region has 16 residues. CDR3 DNA sequence: TGTGCCAGCAGCTCGGGGTTAGCGGGGGCCACAGATACGCAGTATTTT. Protein sequence: CASSSGLAGATDTQYF.

The chain carries TRBV4-1 and TRBJ1-1, with D maybe TRBD1 (6 bases). V was shortened by 1 base and J by 1 base, with 22 bases between the two germline ends. Germline loops: CDR1 MGHRA, CDR2 YSYEKL. This CDR3 has 19 amino acids. The CDR3 reads CASSQGPFTGKQKNTEAFF. CDR3 nucleotide sequence: TGCGCCAGCAGCCAAGGTCCGTTCACAGGGAAACAAAAGAACACTGAAGCTTTCTTT.

This sequence joins TRBV7-3 and TRBJ1-1; TRBD1 matches at 7 bases. V lost 9 bases, J lost 8 bases, and 15 bases stayed unmatched. Germline V gene lookup returns CDR1 SGHTA and CDR2 FQGTGA. The CDR3 extends over 14 amino acids. In nucleotides, the CDR3 is TGTGCCAGTCGGCCTCCGGGACAGTCTATGGAAGCTTTCTTT. It yields the protein CASRPPGQSMEAFF.

The table lists this clone with a count of one. The chain couples TRBV18 to TRBJ2-1; 7 bases align to TRBD1. The V and J ends lost 3 bases and 8 bases, in that order; junction bases with no gene match: 10. This CDR3 spans 15 amino acids. The V gene's germline CDR1 is KGHSH and CDR2 LQKENI. CDR3 DNA: TGTGCCAGCTCACCGAGGGGGCACGAGTTCGATGAGCAGTTCTTC. Translation gives CASSPRGHEFDEQFF.

V gene TRBV30 combines with J gene TRBJ1-4; possible D gene TRBD1, 5 bases. This CDR3 spans 13 amino acids. V lost 2 bases and J lost 8, with 12 bases in between. Germline V lookup: CDR1 GTSNPN, CDR2 SVGIG (reference sequence). CDR3 amino acids: CAWSQGLYEKLFF. In nucleotides, the CDR3 is TGTGCCTGGAGTCAGGGCTTATACGAAAAACTGTTTTTT.

V and J are TRBV7-2 and TRBJ1-2; D unresolved. From germline, CDR1 is SGHTA and CDR2 FQGNSA. The length of the CDR3 is 15 residues. Trimming removed 1 base from V and 2 bases from J, with 11 bases in between. The CDR3 here is CASSLEFRTNYGYTF. The CDR3 bases are TGTGCCAGCAGCTTAGAGTTCCGTACAAACTATGGCTACACCTTC.

In the case of this clone: The same CDR3 can be traced to other DNA sequences in this sample. This chain connects TRBV5-1 to TRBJ2-7; 9 bases align to TRBD1. J lost 5 bases, V lost 3 bases, and 0 bases had no gene match. Germline V lookup: CDR1 SGHRS, CDR2 YFSETQ. This CDR3 has 12 residues. CDR3 protein: CASSWDRDEQYF. The CDR3 bases are TGCGCCAGCAGCTGGGACAGGGACGAGCAGTACTTC. The full variable domain, completed using reference TRBV5-1 and TRBJ2-7, is KAGVTQTPRYLIKTRGQQVTLSCSPISGHRSVSWYQQTPGQGLQFLFEYFSETQRNKGNFPGRFSGRQFSNSRSEMNVSTLELGDSALYLCASSWDRDEQYFGPGTRLTVT.

V and J are TRBV25-1 and TRBJ1-2, with 8 bases identical to TRBD1. J lost 8 bases, V lost 6 bases, and 8 bases had no gene match. Germline V gives CDR1 MGHDK, CDR2 SYGVNS. The CDR3 covers 13 residues. The CDR3 loop is CASRDRGPGGYTF. CDR3 DNA: TGTGCCAGCAGAGACAGGGGCCCTGGGGGCTACACCTTC.

V usage is TRBV6-1 and J usage is TRBJ2-5, with TRBD1 matching over 8 bases. Germline V gene sequence: CDR1 MNHNS, CDR2 SASEGT. V gave up 4 bases and J gave up 5 bases; unmatched junction bases: 12. The CDR3 totals 16 residues. This chain's CDR3 is CASSAHRGKGQETQYF. DNA of the CDR3: TGTGCCAGCAGTGCCCACAGGGGGAAGGGCCAGGAGACCCAGTACTTC.

The chain employs TRBV5-6 and TRBJ1-3; perhaps TRBD1 as D (6 bases). CDR3 length: 15 amino acids. The germline V gene has CDR1 SGHDT and CDR2 YYEEEE. V lost 4 bases and J 0 bases, leaving 11 bases between the germline ends. The CDR3 DNA follows: TGTGCCAGCAGCCTTCGAGGGGGCTCTGGAAACACCATATATTTT. Protein: CASSLRGGSGNTIYF.

CDR3 amino acids: CASSYSDRAGEKLFF. The CDR3 DNA reads TGCGCCAGCAGCTATTCGGACAGGGCGGGGGAAAAACTGTTTTTT. V is TRBV4-1 and J is TRBJ1-4, with 8 bases matching TRBD1. Germline V gene data show CDR1 as MGHRA and CDR2 as YSYEKL. The junction had 10 bases not matched to a gene; V was cut back by 5 bases and J by 8 bases. The length of the CDR3 is 15 residues.